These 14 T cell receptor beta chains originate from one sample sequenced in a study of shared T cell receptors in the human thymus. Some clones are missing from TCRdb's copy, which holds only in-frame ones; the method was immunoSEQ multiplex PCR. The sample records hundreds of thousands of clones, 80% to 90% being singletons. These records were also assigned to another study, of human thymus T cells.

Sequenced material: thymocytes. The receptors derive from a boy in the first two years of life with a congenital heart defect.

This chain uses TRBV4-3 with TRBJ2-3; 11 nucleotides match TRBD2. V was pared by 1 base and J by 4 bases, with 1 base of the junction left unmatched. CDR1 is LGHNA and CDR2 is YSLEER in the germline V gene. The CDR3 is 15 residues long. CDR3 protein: CASSQVSGGADTQYF. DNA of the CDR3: TGCGCCAGCAGCCAAGTTAGCGGGGGGGCAGATACGCAGTATTTT.

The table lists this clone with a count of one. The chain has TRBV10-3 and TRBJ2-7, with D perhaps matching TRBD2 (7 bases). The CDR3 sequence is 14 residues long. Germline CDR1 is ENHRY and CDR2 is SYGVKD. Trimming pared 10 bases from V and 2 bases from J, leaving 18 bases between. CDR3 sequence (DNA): TGTGCCACCCGCGCGGGGGCGAGGACCTACGAGCAGTACTTC. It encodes CATRAGARTYEQYF.

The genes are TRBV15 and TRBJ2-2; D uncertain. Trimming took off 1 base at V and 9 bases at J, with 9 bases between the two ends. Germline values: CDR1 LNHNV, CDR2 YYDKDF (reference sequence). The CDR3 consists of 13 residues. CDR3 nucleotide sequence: TGTGCCACCAGCAGAGCGAACAACAGGGAGCTGTTTTTT. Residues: CATSRANNRELFF. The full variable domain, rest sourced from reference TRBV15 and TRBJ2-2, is DAMVIQNPRYQVTQFGKPVTLSCSQTLNHNVMYWYQQKSSQAPKLLFHYYDKDFNNEADTPDNFQSRRPNTSFCFLDIRSPGLGDTAMYLCATSRANNRELFFGEGSRLTVL.

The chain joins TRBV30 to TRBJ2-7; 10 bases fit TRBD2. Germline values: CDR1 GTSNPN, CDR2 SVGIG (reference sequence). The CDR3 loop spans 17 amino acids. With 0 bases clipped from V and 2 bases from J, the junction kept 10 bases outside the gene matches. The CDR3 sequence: CAWSVPSTSGKTYEQYF. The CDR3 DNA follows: TGTGCCTGGAGTGTACCCTCTACTAGCGGGAAAACCTACGAGCAGTACTTC.

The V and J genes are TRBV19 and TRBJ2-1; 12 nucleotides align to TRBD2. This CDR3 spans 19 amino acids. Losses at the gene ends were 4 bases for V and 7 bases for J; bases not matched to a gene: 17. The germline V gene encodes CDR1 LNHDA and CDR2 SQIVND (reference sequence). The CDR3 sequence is CASSTPTSGSSGAINEQFF. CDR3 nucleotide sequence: TGTGCCAGTAGTACCCCGACTAGCGGGAGTTCGGGGGCAATTAATGAGCAGTTCTTC. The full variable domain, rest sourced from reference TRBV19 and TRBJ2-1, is DGGITQSPKYLFRKEGQNVTLSCEQNLNHDAMYWYRQDPGQGLRLIYYSQIVNDFQKGDIAEGYSVSREKKESFPLTVTSAQKNPTAFYLCASSTPTSGSSGAINEQFFGPGTRLTVL.

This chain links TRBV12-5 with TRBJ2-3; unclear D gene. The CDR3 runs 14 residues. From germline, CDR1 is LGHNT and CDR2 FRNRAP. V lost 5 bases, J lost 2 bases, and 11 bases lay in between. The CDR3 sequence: CASGRVSFTDTQYF. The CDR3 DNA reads TGTGCTAGTGGTAGAGTGTCCTTCACAGATACGCAGTATTTT.

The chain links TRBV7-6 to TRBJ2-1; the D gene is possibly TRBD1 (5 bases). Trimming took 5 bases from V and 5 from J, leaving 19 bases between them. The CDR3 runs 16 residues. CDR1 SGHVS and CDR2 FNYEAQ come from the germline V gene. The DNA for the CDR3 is TGTGCCAGCAGCCCACGGCAGGGAAAGGGGAACAATGAGCAGTTCTTC. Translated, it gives CASSPRQGKGNNEQFF.

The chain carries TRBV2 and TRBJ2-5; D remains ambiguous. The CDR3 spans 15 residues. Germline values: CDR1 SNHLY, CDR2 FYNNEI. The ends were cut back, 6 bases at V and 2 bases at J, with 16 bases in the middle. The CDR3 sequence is CASRIFPSLQETQYF. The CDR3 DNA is TGTGCCAGCAGAATATTCCCCTCTTTACAAGAGACCCAGTACTTC.

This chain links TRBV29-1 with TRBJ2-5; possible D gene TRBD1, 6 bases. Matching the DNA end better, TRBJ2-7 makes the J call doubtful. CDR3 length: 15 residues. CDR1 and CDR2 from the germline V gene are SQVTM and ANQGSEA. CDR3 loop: CSVRKGHGPSYEQYF. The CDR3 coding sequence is TGCAGCGTTCGAAAGGGACACGGACCCTCCTACGAGCAGTACTTC.

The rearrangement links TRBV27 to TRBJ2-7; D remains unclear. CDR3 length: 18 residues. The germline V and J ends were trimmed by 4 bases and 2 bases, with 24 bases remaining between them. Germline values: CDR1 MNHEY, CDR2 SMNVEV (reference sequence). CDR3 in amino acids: CASSSSKLGGSEAYEQYF. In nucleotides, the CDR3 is TGTGCCAGCAGTTCCTCCAAACTCGGCGGCAGCGAAGCCTACGAGCAGTACTTC.

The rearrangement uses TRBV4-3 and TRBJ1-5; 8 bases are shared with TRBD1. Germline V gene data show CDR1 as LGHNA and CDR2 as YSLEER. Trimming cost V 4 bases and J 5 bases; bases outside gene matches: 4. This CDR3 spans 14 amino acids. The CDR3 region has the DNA TGCGCCAGCAGCCCGGACAGGGCGGATCAGCCCCAGCATTTT. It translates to CASSPDRADQPQHF.

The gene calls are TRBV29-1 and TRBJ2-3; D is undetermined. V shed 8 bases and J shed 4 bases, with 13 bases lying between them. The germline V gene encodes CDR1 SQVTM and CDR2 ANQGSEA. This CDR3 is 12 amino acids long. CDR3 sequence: CSSEPLSDTQYF. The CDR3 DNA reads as TGCAGCAGCGAGCCCCTTTCAGATACGCAGTATTTT.

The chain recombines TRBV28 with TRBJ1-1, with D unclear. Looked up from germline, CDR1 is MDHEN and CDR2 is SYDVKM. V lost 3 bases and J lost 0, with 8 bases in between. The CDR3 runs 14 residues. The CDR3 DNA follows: TGTGCCAGCAGTTTTCGGGGTATGAACACTGAAGCTTTCTTT. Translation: CASSFRGMNTEAFF.

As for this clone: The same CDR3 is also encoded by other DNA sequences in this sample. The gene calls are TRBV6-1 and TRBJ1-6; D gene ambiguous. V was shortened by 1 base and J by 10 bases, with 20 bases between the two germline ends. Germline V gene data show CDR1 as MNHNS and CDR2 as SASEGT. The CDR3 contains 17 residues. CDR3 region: CASSEGYSTPSGSPLHF. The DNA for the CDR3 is TGTGCCAGCAGTGAAGGGTATTCCACACCGTCAGGATCACCCCTCCACTTT.